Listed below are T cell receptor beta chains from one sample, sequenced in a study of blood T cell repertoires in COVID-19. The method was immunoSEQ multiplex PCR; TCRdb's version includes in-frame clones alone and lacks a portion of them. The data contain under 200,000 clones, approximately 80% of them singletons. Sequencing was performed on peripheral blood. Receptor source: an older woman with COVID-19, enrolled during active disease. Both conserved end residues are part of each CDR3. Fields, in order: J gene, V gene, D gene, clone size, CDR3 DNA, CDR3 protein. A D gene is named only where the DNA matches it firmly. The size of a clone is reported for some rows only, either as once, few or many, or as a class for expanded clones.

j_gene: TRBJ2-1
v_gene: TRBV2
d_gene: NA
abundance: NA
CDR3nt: TGTGCCAGCAGTAAAACAGGCATAGGTGAGCAGTTCTTC
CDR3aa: CASSKTGIGEQFF

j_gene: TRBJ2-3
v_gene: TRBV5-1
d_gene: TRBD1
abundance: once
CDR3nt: TGCGCCAGCAGCTTGCCTTTGGGACAGGTAGGGACAGATACGCAGTATTTT
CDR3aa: CASSLPLGQVGTDTQYF

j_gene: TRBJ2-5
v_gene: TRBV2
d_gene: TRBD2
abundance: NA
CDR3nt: TGTGCCAGCAGTCAAACTAGCGGGGGGGCCGGGGAGACCCAGTACTTC
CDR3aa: CASSQTSGGAGETQYF

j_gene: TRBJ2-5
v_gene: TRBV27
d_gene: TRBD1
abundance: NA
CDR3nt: TGTGCCAGCAGTTTGACGACAGGGGGCGCTGGATCGACCCAGTACTTC
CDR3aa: CASSLTTGGAGSTQYF

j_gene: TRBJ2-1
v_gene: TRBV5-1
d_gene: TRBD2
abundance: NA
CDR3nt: TGCGCCAGCAGCTTGGATACTAGCGGGGGATACAATGAGCAGTTCTTC
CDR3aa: CASSLDTSGGYNEQFF

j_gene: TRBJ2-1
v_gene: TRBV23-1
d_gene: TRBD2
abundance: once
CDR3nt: TGCGCCAGCAGTCAATCTAGGGGAAGGGGAGGGAACAATGAGCAGTTCTTC
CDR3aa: CASSQSRGRGGNNEQFF

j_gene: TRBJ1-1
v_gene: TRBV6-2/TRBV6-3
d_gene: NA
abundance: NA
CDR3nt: TGTGCCAGCAGTCGACAGGCCGCTGAAGCTTTCTTT
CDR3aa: CASSRQAAEAFF

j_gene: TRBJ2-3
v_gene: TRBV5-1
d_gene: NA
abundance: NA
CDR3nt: TGCGCCAGCGGTCGCGTAAGAACGTCAGATACGCAGTATTTT
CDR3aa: CASGRVRTSDTQYF

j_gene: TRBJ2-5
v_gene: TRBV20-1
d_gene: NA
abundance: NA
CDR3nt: TGCAGTGCTAAGGGGCAAGAGACCCAGTACTTC
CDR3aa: CSAKGQETQYF

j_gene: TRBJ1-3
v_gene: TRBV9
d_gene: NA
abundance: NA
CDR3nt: TGTGCCAGCAGCGTCGGGCGTGCGGGGAGAGGAAACACCATATATTTT
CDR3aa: CASSVGRAGRGNTIYF

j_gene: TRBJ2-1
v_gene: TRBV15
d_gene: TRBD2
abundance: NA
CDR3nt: TGTGCCACCAGCAGAGCAAAAGGTGCGGGGGGACACAATGAGCAGTTCTTC
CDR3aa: CATSRAKGAGGHNEQFF

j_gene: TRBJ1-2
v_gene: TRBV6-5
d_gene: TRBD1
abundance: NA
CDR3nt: TGTGCCAGCAGACCACAAAGCAACAGGGGGGCTGGCTACACCTTC
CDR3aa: CASRPQSNRGAGYTF

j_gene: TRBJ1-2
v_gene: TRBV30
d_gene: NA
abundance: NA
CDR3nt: TGTGCCTGGACAATGTCAACTAACTATGGCTACACCTTC
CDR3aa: CAWTMSTNYGYTF

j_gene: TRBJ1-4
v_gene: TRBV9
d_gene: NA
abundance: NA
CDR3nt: TGTGCCAGCAGCCCCTCCGCGGGGGGTTCGGGTGAAAAACTGTTTTTT
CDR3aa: CASSPSAGGSGEKLFF

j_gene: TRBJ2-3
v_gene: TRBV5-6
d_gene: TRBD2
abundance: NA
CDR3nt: TGTGCCAGCAGCTCGGCTGGGGCGGGAGTAATAGATACGCAGTATTTT
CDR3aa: CASSSAGAGVIDTQYF

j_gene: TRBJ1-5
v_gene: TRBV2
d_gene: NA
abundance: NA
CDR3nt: TGTGCCAGCAGCCACGGGGGGGGTAGCAATCAGCCCCAGCATTTT
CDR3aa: CASSHGGGSNQPQHF

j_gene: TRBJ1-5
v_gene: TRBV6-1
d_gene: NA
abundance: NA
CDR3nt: TGTGCCAGCAGTGAAGCGGTGGGGGCGCGCCATCAGCCCCAGCATTTT
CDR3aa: CASSEAVGARHQPQHF

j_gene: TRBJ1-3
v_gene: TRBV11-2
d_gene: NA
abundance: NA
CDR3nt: TGTGCCAGCAGCCCGTTCGGAGGGCGTGGAGACACCATATATTTT
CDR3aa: CASSPFGGRGDTIYF

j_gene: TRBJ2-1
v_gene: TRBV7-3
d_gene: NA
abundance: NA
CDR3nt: TGTGCCAGCAGCCTAGCCGGGGGGCCCCTCTACAATGAGCAGTTCTTC
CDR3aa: CASSLAGGPLYNEQFF

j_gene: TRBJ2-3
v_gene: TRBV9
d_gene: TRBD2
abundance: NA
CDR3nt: TGTGCCAGCAGCTCTTCGAGCGGGAGAACCAATACGCAGTATTTT
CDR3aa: CASSSSSGRTNTQYF

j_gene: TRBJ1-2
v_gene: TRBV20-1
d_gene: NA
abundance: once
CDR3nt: TGCAGTGCTAGAACAGGACACGGCTACACCTTC
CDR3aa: CSARTGHGYTF

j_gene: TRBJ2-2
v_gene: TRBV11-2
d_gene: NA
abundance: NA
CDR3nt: TGTGCCAGCGGGAGGACCGGGGAGCTGTTTTTT
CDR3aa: CASGRTGELFF

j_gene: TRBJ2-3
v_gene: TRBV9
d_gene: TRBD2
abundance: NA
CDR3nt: TGTGCCAGCAGCGTAGCCCCCCTCCAAGCGGGGGGCGGGGATACGCAGTATTTT
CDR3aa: CASSVAPLQAGGGDTQYF

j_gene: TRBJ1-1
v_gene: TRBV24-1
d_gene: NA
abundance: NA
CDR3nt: TGTGCCACCAGTGACCCGGACAGCACTGAAGCTTTCTTT
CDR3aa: CATSDPDSTEAFF

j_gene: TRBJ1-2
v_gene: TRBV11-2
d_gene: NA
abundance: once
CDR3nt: TGTGCCAGCAGCTTGAGCCACTCGGGGGGCTACACCTTC
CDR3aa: CASSLSHSGGYTF

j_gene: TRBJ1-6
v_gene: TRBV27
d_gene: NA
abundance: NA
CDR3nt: TGTGCCAGCATTTGGGGACTGAGCTCCTATAATTCACCCCTCCACTTT
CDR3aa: CASIWGLSSYNSPLHF

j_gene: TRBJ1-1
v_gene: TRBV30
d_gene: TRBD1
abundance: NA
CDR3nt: TGTGCCTGGAGTAACCTCGGGACAGCTAACACTGAAGCTTTCTTT
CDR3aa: CAWSNLGTANTEAFF

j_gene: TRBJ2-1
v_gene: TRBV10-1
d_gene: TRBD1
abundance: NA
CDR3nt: TGCGCCAGCAGTCAAGGGGACAGGGGAAATGAGCAGTTCTTC
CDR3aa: CASSQGDRGNEQFF

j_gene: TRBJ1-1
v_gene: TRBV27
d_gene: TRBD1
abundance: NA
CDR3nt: TGTGCCAGCAGTCTAAGGGGGGACAGAATAACATCTGAAGCTTTCTTT
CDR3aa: CASSLRGDRITSEAFF

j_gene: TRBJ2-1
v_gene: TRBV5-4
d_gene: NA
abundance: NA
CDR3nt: TGTGCCAGCAGCCGAAAAACGACAGCTTATGGTTTCAATGAGCAGTTCTTC
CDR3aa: CASSRKTTAYGFNEQFF

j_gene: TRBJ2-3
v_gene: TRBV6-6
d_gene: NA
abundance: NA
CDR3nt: TGTGCCAGCAGCTCCGGTAGCTTTCAAGATACGCAGTATTTT
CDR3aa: CASSSGSFQDTQYF

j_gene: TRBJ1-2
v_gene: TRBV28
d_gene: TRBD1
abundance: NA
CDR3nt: TGTGCCAGCAGTAGAACAGGGGCGGGCTACACCTTC
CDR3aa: CASSRTGAGYTF

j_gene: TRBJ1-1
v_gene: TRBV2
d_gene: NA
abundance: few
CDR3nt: TGTGCCAGCAGACCCACCGGGGGACCCTCCCCGACTGAAGCTTTCTTT
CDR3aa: CASRPTGGPSPTEAFF

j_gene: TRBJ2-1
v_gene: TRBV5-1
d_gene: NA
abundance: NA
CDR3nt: TGCGCCAGCAGCTTGGGGGACACTCATGAGCAGTTCTTC
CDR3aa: CASSLGDTHEQFF

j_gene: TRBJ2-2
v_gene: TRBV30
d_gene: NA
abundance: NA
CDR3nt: TGTGCCTGGAGTCCTCACACCGGGGAGCTGTTTTTT
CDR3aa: CAWSPHTGELFF

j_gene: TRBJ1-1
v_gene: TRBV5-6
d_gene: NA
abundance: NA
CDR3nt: TGTGCCAGCAGCTTATCCCAATTCGGAGCTTTCTTT
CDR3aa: CASSLSQFGAFF

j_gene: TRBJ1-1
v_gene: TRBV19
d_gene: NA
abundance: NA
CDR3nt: TGTGCCAGTCGGACTGCTAACACTGAAGCTTTCTTT
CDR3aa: CASRTANTEAFF

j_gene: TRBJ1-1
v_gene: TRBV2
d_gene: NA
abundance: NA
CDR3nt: TGTGCCAGCGGGAACCATCCAGGGTTCACTGAAGCTTTCTTT
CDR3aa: CASGNHPGFTEAFF

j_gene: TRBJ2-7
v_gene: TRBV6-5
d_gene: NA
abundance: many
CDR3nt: TGTGCCAGCAGTTCCTCTTGGACAGCACGAACCTACGAGCAGTACTTC
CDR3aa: CASSSSWTARTYEQYF

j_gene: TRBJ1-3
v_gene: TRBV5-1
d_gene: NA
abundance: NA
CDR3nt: TGCGCCAGCGGAGCGAAGAGCTCTGGAAACACCATATATTTT
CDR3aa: CASGAKSSGNTIYF

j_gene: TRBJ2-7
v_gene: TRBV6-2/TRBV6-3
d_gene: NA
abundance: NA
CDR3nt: TGTGCCAGCAGTTACACCCGGAGCTCCTACGAGCAGTACTTC
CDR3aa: CASSYTRSSYEQYF

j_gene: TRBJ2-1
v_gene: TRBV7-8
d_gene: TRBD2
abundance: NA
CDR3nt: TGTGCCAGCAGCTTAAAAAAGCGGGAGGGTTACAATGAGCAGTTCTTC
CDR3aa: CASSLKKREGYNEQFF

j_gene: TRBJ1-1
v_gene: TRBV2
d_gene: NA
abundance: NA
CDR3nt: TGTGCCAGCAGTGGACAGGTCGGAGCCAACACTGAAGCTTTCTTT
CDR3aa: CASSGQVGANTEAFF

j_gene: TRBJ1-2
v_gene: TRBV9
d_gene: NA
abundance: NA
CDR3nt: TGTGCCAGCAGCGTAGATACATATCGGGGAGAGGGCTACACCTTC
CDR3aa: CASSVDTYRGEGYTF

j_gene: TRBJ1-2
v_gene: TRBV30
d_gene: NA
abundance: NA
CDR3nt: TGTGCCTGGAGTATCAGGAACGTATATCAAGGCTACACCTTC
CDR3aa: CAWSIRNVYQGYTF

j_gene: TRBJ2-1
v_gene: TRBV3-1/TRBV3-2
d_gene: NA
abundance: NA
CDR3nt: TGTGCCAGCAGCCAAGATAGCGACCCCTACAATGAGCAGTTCTTC
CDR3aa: CASSQDSDPYNEQFF

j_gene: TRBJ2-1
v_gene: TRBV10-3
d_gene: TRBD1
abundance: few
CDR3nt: TGTGCCATCAGTCCACCAGACAGGGGAGGCGATGAGCAGTTCTTC
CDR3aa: CAISPPDRGGDEQFF

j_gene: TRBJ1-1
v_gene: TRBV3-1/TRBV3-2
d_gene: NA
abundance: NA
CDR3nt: TGTGCCAGCAGCCAAAAATCCGGGACGGCAGGGGTGGCTTTCTTT
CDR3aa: CASSQKSGTAGVAFF

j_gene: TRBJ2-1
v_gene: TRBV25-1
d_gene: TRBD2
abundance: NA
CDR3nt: TGTGCCGTACTGGGGGGGGATTCCAATGAGCAGTTCTTC
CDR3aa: CAVLGGDSNEQFF

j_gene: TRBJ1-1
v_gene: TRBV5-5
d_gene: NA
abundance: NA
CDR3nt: TGTGCCAGCAGCTTGGCGGGTTCGTTGAACACTGAAGCTTTCTTT
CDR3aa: CASSLAGSLNTEAFF

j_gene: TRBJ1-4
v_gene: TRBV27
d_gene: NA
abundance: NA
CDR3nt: TGTGCCAGCAGTTTATATGGTGGAGGGGAAAAACTGTTTTTT
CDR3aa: CASSLYGGGEKLFF